This entry lists 27 T cell receptor beta chains sequenced from one sample in a study of cytomegalovirus exposure and HLA in healthy donors. The data were produced by immunoSEQ multiplex PCR, yet TCRdb's version contains in-frame clones alone and is incomplete. The profile covers over 200,000 clones, with 90% appearing a single time and approximately 3% taken by the ten largest. The sequenced material came from PBMCs. The receptors stem from a woman in her thirties in good health and CMV-seronegative.

The gene calls are TRBV7-9 and TRBJ2-3; D may be TRBD2 (5 bases). CDR1 SEHNR and CDR2 FQNEAQ come from the germline V gene (reference sequence). The V gene lost 1 base and the J gene lost 1 base, with 12 bases spanning the gap. The CDR3 totals 16 residues. CDR3 DNA: TGTGCCAGCAGCTTAGGACCGGGGTCGGGCACAGATACGCAGTATTTT. It codes for CASSLGPGSGTDTQYF.

The V gene is TRBV5-3, the J gene TRBJ2-3; TRBD1 matches 10 bases. Being an ORF, TRBV5-3 has a function that is uncertain. V lost 4 bases and J lost 4; bases outside the gene matches: 0. CDR3 length: 13 residues. This chain's CDR3 is CARSDRGPDTQYF. CDR3 DNA: TGTGCCAGAAGCGACAGGGGGCCAGATACGCAGTATTTT.

The V gene is TRBV29-1, the J gene TRBJ2-7, with 10 positions matching TRBD2. Germline V lookup: CDR1 SQVTM, CDR2 ANQGSEA. The CDR3 has 13 residues. The J segment lost 2 bases and the V segment lost 7 bases, leaving 5 bases of the junction unmatched. The CDR3 DNA sequence: TGCAGCGCTAGGACTAGCGGAACCTACGAGCAGTACTTC. It yields the protein CSARTSGTYEQYF.

The chain combines TRBV28 with TRBJ2-7, with 10 bases matching TRBD1. The germline V gene encodes CDR1 MDHEN and CDR2 SYDVKM. The CDR3 is 15 residues long. The junction had 5 bases not matched to a gene; V was cut back by 4 bases and J by 2 bases. CDR3 in DNA: TGTGCCAGCAGTTCCGGGACAGGGGACCCCTACGAGCAGTACTTC. Its protein product is CASSSGTGDPYEQYF.

The rearrangement joins TRBV7-3 to TRBJ2-3; 9 bases fit TRBD2. Germline loops: CDR1 SGHTA, CDR2 FQGTGA. CDR3 length equals 15 residues. The V and J ends lost 5 bases and 1 base, in that order; junction bases with no gene match: 4. Written as DNA, the CDR3 is TGTGCCAGCAGCACTAGCGGGTTCCGCACAGATACGCAGTATTTT. This codes for CASSTSGFRTDTQYF.

CDR3 coding DNA: TGCAGCGTGGATTACTACAATGAGCAGTTCTTC. Translated: CSVDYYNEQFF. The genes are TRBV29-1 and TRBJ2-1, with D unresolved. The germline V gene has CDR1 SQVTM and CDR2 ANQGSEA. There are 11 residues in the CDR3. Between the trimmed V and J ends, which lost 6 bases and 3 bases, there was a span of 6 bases.

This sequence joins TRBV6-1 and TRBJ2-7; 9 positions match TRBD2. CDR1 is MNHNS, CDR2 SASEGT, per germline. CDR3 length: 13 amino acids. V was pared by 5 bases and J by 2 bases, with 1 base of the junction left unmatched. CDR3 sequence reads: CASSRTSAYEQYF. The CDR3, as DNA: TGTGCCAGCAGTCGGACTAGCGCCTACGAGCAGTACTTC.

The count of this clone is one. V gene TRBV9 combines with J gene TRBJ2-2; D call uncertain. V gave up 2 bases and J gave up 1 base, with 9 bases separating them. Germline lookup yields CDR1 SGDLS and CDR2 YYNGEE. The CDR3 totals 15 residues. As DNA, the CDR3 is TGTGCCAGCAGCGTGTCCCCGGGGAACACCGGGGAGCTGTTTTTT. As protein: CASSVSPGNTGELFF. Supplemented by reference TRBV9 and TRBJ2-2, the full variable domain reads DSGVTQTPKHLITATGQRVTLRCSPRSGDLSVYWYQQSLDQGLQFLIQYYNGEERAKGNILERFSAQQFPDLHSELNLSSLELGDSALYFCASSVSPGNTGELFFGEGSRLTVL.

V gene TRBV5-4 combines with J gene TRBJ2-7, with 8 bases lining up with TRBD2. Germline CDR1 reads SGHNT; CDR2 reads YYREEE (reference sequence). Germline trimming cut 0 bases from V and 5 bases from J; bases unmatched to any gene: 10. The CDR3 spans 16 residues. The CDR3 bases are TGTGCCAGCAGCTTGGGGCCAGCGGGAGATCAGAACGAGCAGTACTTC. Translation: CASSLGPAGDQNEQYF.

V usage is TRBV28 and J usage is TRBJ1-1, with D tentatively TRBD1 (6 bases). This CDR3 is built from 15 residues. The V and J ends lost 4 bases and 6 bases respectively, with 18 bases between them. Germline V gene sequence: CDR1 MDHEN, CDR2 SYDVKM. DNA of the CDR3: TGTGCCAGCAGTTGGGCCGACAGGATGGGGTCTGAAGCTTTCTTT. Amino acids: CASSWADRMGSEAFF.

This clone has only one observation. CDR3 DNA: TGTGCCAGCAGCCGACGGCTTGAGGGCGCCGGGGAGCTGTTTTTT. Translated, it gives CASSRRLEGAGELFF. This chain joins TRBV11-3 and TRBJ2-2, with a tentative D call TRBD2 (5 bases). The CDR3 covers 15 residues. Trimming pared 5 bases from V and 6 bases from J, leaving 16 bases between. In germline, CDR1 is SGHNT, CDR2 YENEEA.

J is TRBJ2-1 and V is TRBV7-2, with no clear D. The V end lost 8 bases, the J end lost 7 bases, and 9 bases lay between the germline ends. The CDR3 consists of 11 residues. CDR1 and CDR2 from the germline V gene are SGHTA and FQGNSA. Here the CDR3 reads CASEVLNEQFF. As DNA, the CDR3 is TGTGCCAGCGAAGTGCTTAATGAGCAGTTCTTC.

CDR3 nucleotides: TGTGCCTGTGGCCCGGGACAGGGGGGTCAGCCCCAGCATTTT. Residues: CACGPGQGGQPQHF. This chain uses TRBV30 with TRBJ1-5; TRBD1 matches at 11 bases. Germline lookup yields CDR1 GTSNPN and CDR2 SVGIG (reference sequence). Trimming removed 6 bases from V and 6 bases from J; junction bases left unmatched: 7. This CDR3 is built from 14 residues.

The chain uses TRBV7-8 and TRBJ2-1; 10 bases map to TRBD2. The CDR3 has 16 residues. Germline CDR1 SGHVS, CDR2 FQNEAQ. V gave up 1 base and J gave up 7 bases; unmatched junction bases: 7. CDR3 loop: CASSLGLAGVSNEQFF. The CDR3 DNA sequence: TGTGCCAGCAGCTTAGGGCTAGCGGGAGTAAGTAATGAGCAGTTCTTC.

The rearrangement joins TRBV25-1 to TRBJ2-1, with 8 bases aligning to TRBD1. CDR3 size: 16 residues. CDR1 is MGHDK, CDR2 SYGVNS, per germline. Unmatched junction bases numbered 13, after V lost 2 bases and J lost 10 bases. In nucleotides, the CDR3 is TGTGCCAGCAGTGAAACCCTCCCGACAGGGGTGGGGGAGCAGTTCTTC. Amino acid sequence: CASSETLPTGVGEQFF.

The gene calls are TRBV6-5 and TRBJ1-5; D gene unclear. Trimming removed 0 bases from V and 5 bases from J, with 11 bases in between. CDR1 is MNHEY and CDR2 is SVGAGI in the germline V gene. This CDR3 has 15 residues. Here the CDR3 reads CASSYSHGPDQPQHF. Written as DNA, the CDR3 is TGTGCCAGCAGTTACTCCCATGGACCCGATCAGCCCCAGCATTTT.

The gene calls are TRBV7-2 and TRBJ2-1, with TRBD2 as a possible D gene (6 bases). This CDR3 is 15 amino acids long. Germline V lookup: CDR1 SGHTA, CDR2 FQGNSA. Deletions cut 2 bases from V and 5 bases from J, with 13 bases between. This CDR3 reads CASSLQTRYDNEQFF. Here the CDR3 DNA reads TGTGCCAGCAGCTTACAGACTAGATACGACAATGAGCAGTTCTTC.

The chain joins TRBV27 to TRBJ1-5; no clear D gene. Germline V lookup: CDR1 MNHEY, CDR2 SMNVEV (reference sequence). The CDR3 is made up of 13 amino acids. With 2 bases removed from V and 4 bases from J, the gap between germline ends came to 6 bases. CDR3 in amino acids: CASSLKGNQPQHF. DNA of the CDR3: TGTGCCAGCAGTTTAAAGGGAAATCAGCCCCAGCATTTT.

V gene TRBV27 combines with J gene TRBJ2-2; unclear D gene. CDR1 and CDR2 from the germline V gene are MNHEY and SMNVEV (reference sequence). The V end lost 4 bases, the J end lost 2 bases, and 14 bases lay between the germline ends. The CDR3 length is 16 residues. The CDR3 DNA is TGTGCCAGCAGTTCTTATAGGGCAGCAAACACCGGGGAGCTGTTTTTT. It codes for CASSSYRAANTGELFF.

The chain links TRBV19 to TRBJ2-7; TRBD1 agrees at 9 bases. CDR3 length equals 15 residues. Looked up from germline, CDR1 is LNHDA and CDR2 is SQIVND (reference sequence). Trimming removed 5 bases from V and 3 bases from J; junction bases left unmatched: 8. CDR3: CASSPPGTGSYEQYF. The CDR3 nucleotides are TGTGCCAGTAGTCCTCCCGGGACAGGGAGCTACGAGCAGTACTTC.

This rearrangement joins TRBV29-1 to TRBJ2-7; D is undetermined. The ends were cut back, 2 bases at V and 4 bases at J, with 15 bases in the middle. Germline CDR1 and CDR2: SQVTM and ANQGSEA. The CDR3 length is 14 residues. Here the CDR3 DNA reads TGCAGCGTTGAACTGTTGGCCCCGACTTACGAGCAGTACTTC. It codes for CSVELLAPTYEQYF.

The J gene is TRBJ1-1, the V gene TRBV27; a weak D match, TRBD1 (5 bases). Germline V gene data show CDR1 as MNHEY and CDR2 as SMNVEV (reference sequence). V was cut by 5 bases and J by 1 base, with 14 bases left in between. The CDR3 has 15 amino acids. CDR3 residues: CASSPRGLGNTEAFF. The CDR3 nucleotides are TGTGCCAGCAGTCCAAGGGGTTTGGGGAACACTGAAGCTTTCTTT.

This chain connects TRBV5-3 to TRBJ1-1; 7 bases agree with TRBD1. TRBV5-3 carries the ORF label, with uncertain function. V gave up 4 bases and J gave up 0 bases; unmatched junction bases: 15. This CDR3 comprises 18 residues. CDR3 loop: CARSAGTARSLMNTEAFF. DNA of the CDR3: TGTGCCAGAAGCGCCGGGACAGCGAGGTCGTTGATGAACACTGAAGCTTTCTTT.

The V gene is TRBV27, the J gene TRBJ2-2; D ambiguous. V was trimmed by 3 bases and J by 3 bases, leaving 8 bases between them. This CDR3 is built from 14 residues. Per germline, CDR1 MNHEY and CDR2 SMNVEV (reference sequence). DNA for the CDR3: TGTGCCAGCAGTTTCTGGAAAGACACCGGGGAGCTGTTTTTT. Its translation is CASSFWKDTGELFF.

The V and J genes are TRBV7-8 and TRBJ2-7; 11 nucleotides line up with TRBD1. J was trimmed by 3 bases and V by 1 base; bases with no gene match: 2. CDR3 length: 15 amino acids. Germline-derived CDR1 and CDR2 are SGHVS and FQNEAQ. Here the CDR3 reads CASSLGGTGGYEQYF. DNA of the CDR3: TGTGCCAGCAGCTTAGGGGGGACAGGGGGCTACGAGCAGTACTTC.

This clone has just one count. This chain links TRBV6-1 with TRBJ2-3, with 7 bases lining up with TRBD1. Germline values: CDR1 MNHNS, CDR2 SASEGT. This CDR3 is 13 amino acids long. V dropped 6 bases and J dropped 0; count of bases not matched to a gene: 0. The CDR3 sequence is CASRGQSTDTQYF. In DNA, the CDR3 is TGTGCCAGCAGGGGACAGAGCACAGATACGCAGTATTTT.

The genes are TRBV7-6 and TRBJ2-5, with 8 nucleotides matching TRBD1. V dropped 5 bases and J dropped 5; count of bases not matched to a gene: 10. Germline V lookup: CDR1 SGHVS, CDR2 FNYEAQ. This CDR3 has 15 residues. The CDR3 spells CASSRYRTGTETQYF. The DNA of the CDR3 is TGTGCCAGCAGCCGGTACAGGACAGGGACGGAGACCCAGTACTTC.